This T cell receptor (beta chain) appears in the sequencing data of a study of CD8+CD57+ T cells in acquired aplastic anemia. Germline loops: CDR1 SNHLY, CDR2 FYNNEI. There are 16 residues in the CDR3. V lost 4 bases, J lost 0 bases, and 7 bases stayed unmatched. Genomic DNA, the template, was used for profiling of the TCR beta VDJ and CDR3. TCRdb passed the reads through MiXCR, listing each CDR3 protein once. The sample has 160,000 or so distinct CDR3 sequences, roughly 48% seen once; the top ten hold 1.1%. Patients included in sequencing had previously demonstrated CD8+CD57+ cell expansion by flow cytometry. The blood sampling took place in patients who had so far received no therapy.

The receptor was isolated from a human donor with aplastic anemia. Sample: sorted CD4+, CD8+, or CD8+CD57+ T cells (not recorded which) from PBMCs. The V gene is TRBV2, the J gene TRBJ2-3; TRBD1 matches at 7 bases. CDR3 in DNA: TGTGCCAGCAGTGGTCTCGGGACAGCCAGCACAGATACGCAGTATTTT. This encodes CASSGLGTASTDTQYF. Combining the CDR3 with reference TRBV2 and TRBJ2-3 gives the whole variable domain EPEVTQTPSHQVTQMGQEVILRCVPISNHLYFYWYRQILGQKVEFLVSFYNNEISEKSEIFDDQFSVERPDGSNFTLKIRSTKLEDSAMYFCASSGLGTASTDTQYFGPGTRLTVL.